This passage covers 27 T cell receptor beta chains from one sample sequenced in a study of T cells in Graves' hyperthyroidism and ophthalmopathy. Amplification yielded TCR beta CDR3 regions, with RNA transcripts as the source. Primed by the HTBI set, a first-round RT-PCR was run on the TCR CDR3. TCRdb passed the multiplex PCR reads through MiXCR, listing each CDR3 protein once. The data hold a few hundred thousand distinct CDR3 sequences, with roughly 13% observed a single time. Source material: blood. The receptors stem from a woman between 40 and 50 years old with Graves' ophthalmopathy.

This clonotype was detected ten times or more. The rearrangement links TRBV11-3 to TRBJ1-2; D is unresolved. This CDR3 has 15 amino acids. CDR1 SGHNT and CDR2 YENEEA come from the germline V gene. Trimming took 4 bases from V and 6 from J, leaving 18 bases between them. The CDR3 DNA is TGTGCCAGCAGCTCCCCGACGGGAGGGCGGGATGGCTACACCTTC. It yields the protein CASSSPTGGRDGYTF.

This clonotype was recorded at least ten times. The chain uses TRBV20-1 and TRBJ2-7, with 11 bases lining up with TRBD2. Looked up from germline, CDR1 is DFQATT and CDR2 is SNEGSKA (reference sequence). The V and J ends lost 3 bases and 6 bases, in that order; junction bases with no gene match: 13. CDR3 length equals 16 residues. CDR3 protein: CSASPLSSGGFREQYF. The CDR3 DNA follows: TGCAGTGCTAGCCCCCTGTCTAGCGGGGGGTTTCGCGAGCAGTACTTC.

In its sample, this clonotype was seen many times. The V call is TRBV11-2, the J call TRBJ2-7; 7 bases line up with TRBD2. The CDR3 totals 15 residues. Germline CDR1 reads SGHAT; CDR2 reads FQNNGV. V lost 4 bases, J lost 10 bases, and 16 bases stayed unmatched. The CDR3 DNA follows: TGTGCCAGCAGCTCCGCGGGGGACTCTCTACGAGAACAGTACTTC. Translating it yields CASSSAGDSLREQYF. The whole variable domain, remainder taken from reference TRBV11-2 and TRBJ2-7, is EAGVAQSPRYKIIEKRQSVAFWCNPISGHATLYWYQQILGQGPKLLIQFQNNGVVDDSQLPKDRFSAERLKGVDSTLKIQPAKLEDSAVYLCASSSAGDSLREQYFGPGTRLTVT.

This clonotype occurred a few times. The CDR3 here is CASSLFGSSGRIEQFF. In DNA form, the CDR3 reads TGTGCCAGCAGTTTATTTGGTTCTAGCGGGAGAATTGAGCAGTTCTTC. V gene TRBV28 combines with J gene TRBJ2-1, with 10 nucleotides matching TRBD2. Germline assignment: CDR1 MDHEN and CDR2 SYDVKM. Germline trimming cut 1 base from V and 9 bases from J; bases unmatched to any gene: 9. This CDR3 is built from 16 residues.

This clonotype was detected many times. The CDR3 reads CASSQDRRGTEAFF. CDR3 coding DNA: TGTGCCAGCAGCCAAGATCGGAGAGGGACTGAAGCTTTCTTT. The chain recombines TRBV3-1 with TRBJ1-1; D gene ambiguous. Germline V gives CDR1 LGHDT, CDR2 YNNKEL (reference sequence). There are 14 residues in the CDR3. The V and J ends lost 0 bases and 5 bases respectively, with 10 bases between them. Drawing the rest from reference TRBV3-1 and TRBJ1-1, the complete variable domain is DTAVSQTPKYLVTQMGNDKSIKCEQNLGHDTMYWYKQDSKKFLKIMFSYNNKELIINETVPNRFSPKSPDKAHLNLHINSLELGDSAVYFCASSQDRRGTEAFFGQGTRLTVV.

This clonotype turned up a few times. The rearrangement links TRBV5-6 to TRBJ1-5; a possible D gene is TRBD1 (6 bases). Trimming left V 4 bases short and J 2 bases short, with 13 bases between. Germline values: CDR1 SGHDT, CDR2 YYEEEE. This CDR3 spans 15 amino acids. The chain's CDR3 is CASSPWAGGNQPQHF. In DNA form, the CDR3 reads TGTGCCAGCAGCCCGTGGGCAGGGGGCAATCAGCCCCAGCATTTT.

In the case of this clonotype: One end of the junction varies from germline; a read error may be responsible. The chain recombines TRBV4-1 with TRBJ1-6; 7 nucleotides line up with TRBD1. This CDR3 is built from 16 residues. Per the germline V gene, CDR1 is MGHRA and CDR2 is YSYEKL. CDR3 region: CASTRTGASDNSPLHF. DNA of the CDR3: TGCGCCAGCACTCGGACAGGAGCCTCCGATAATTCACCCCTCCACTTT.

This clonotype turned up a few times. The genes are TRBV3-1 and TRBJ1-1, with D perhaps matching TRBD1 (6 bases). CDR1 is LGHDT and CDR2 is YNNKEL in the germline V gene (reference sequence). The V and J ends lost 4 bases and 6 bases respectively, with 18 bases between them. The CDR3 covers 15 residues. CDR3 sequence: CASSPDRSLGPEAFF. The CDR3, as DNA: TGTGCCAGCAGCCCAGACAGGTCTCTGGGGCCTGAAGCTTTCTTT. Supplemented by reference TRBV3-1 and TRBJ1-1, the full variable domain reads DTAVSQTPKYLVTQMGNDKSIKCEQNLGHDTMYWYKQDSKKFLKIMFSYNNKELIINETVPNRFSPKSPDKAHLNLHINSLELGDSAVYFCASSPDRSLGPEAFFGQGTRLTVV.

This clonotype was detected a few times. V gene TRBV11-2 combines with J gene TRBJ1-2, with D possibly TRBD1 on 5 matching bases. The V gene lost 4 bases and the J gene lost 3 bases, with 21 bases spanning the gap. Per the germline V gene, CDR1 is SGHAT and CDR2 is FQNNGV. The CDR3 extends over 17 amino acids. The CDR3 loop is CASSSPALVGEDYGYTF. The CDR3 coding sequence is TGTGCCAGCAGCTCCCCGGCCCTCGTAGGGGAAGACTATGGCTACACCTTC.

In its sample, this clonotype was seen many times. The V and J genes are TRBV28 and TRBJ1-1, with 8 bases identical to TRBD1. J gave up 14 bases and V 4 bases, and 6 bases lay outside the gene matches. The CDR3 length is 11 residues. Germline CDR1 and CDR2: MDHEN and SYDVKM. The CDR3 spells CASSYRQGIFF. The CDR3 DNA follows: TGTGCCAGCAGTTATCGACAGGGGATATTCTTT.

The table lists this clonotype with many counts. V is TRBV28 and J is TRBJ1-6; D may be TRBD1 (5 bases). The CDR3 spans 16 residues. Germline V lookup: CDR1 MDHEN, CDR2 SYDVKM. V lost 5 bases to trimming and J lost 0 bases, with 11 bases between them. The CDR3: CASSGTVSSYNSPLHF. CDR3 in DNA: TGTGCCAGCAGTGGGACCGTCAGCTCCTATAATTCACCCCTCCACTTT. Full variable domain (missing parts from reference TRBV28 and TRBJ1-6): DVKVTQSSRYLVKRTGEKVFLECVQDMDHENMFWYRQDPGLGLRLIYFSYDVKMKEKGDIPEGYSVSREKKERFSLILESASTNQTSMYLCASSGTVSSYNSPLHFGNGTRLTVT.

This clonotype was found a few times. The chain combines TRBV6-1 with TRBJ2-7, with 9 bases lining up with TRBD2. Germline loops: CDR1 MNHNS, CDR2 SASEGT. The J segment lost 7 bases and the V segment lost 10 bases, leaving 11 bases of the junction unmatched. The CDR3 is made up of 13 amino acids. CDR3 sequence: CATLKGLAGEQYF. Here the CDR3 DNA reads TGTGCCACCTTAAAGGGACTAGCTGGTGAGCAGTACTTC.

Ten or more counts support this clonotype. V is TRBV6-2 or TRBV6-3 and J is TRBJ2-7; D is uncertain. Per the germline V gene, CDR1 is MNHEY and CDR2 is SVGEGT. The V and J ends lost 6 bases and 0 bases respectively, with 12 bases between them. CDR3 length: 14 residues. The CDR3 reads CASSRDLSSYEQYF. The CDR3 DNA follows: TGTGCCAGCAGCCGCGACCTAAGCTCCTACGAGCAGTACTTC.

This clonotype was counted ten times or more. The J gene is TRBJ2-7, the V gene TRBV9; D remains unclear. This CDR3 region has 14 residues. Per the germline V gene, CDR1 is SGDLS and CDR2 is YYNGEE. Trimming shortened V by 0 bases and J by 0 bases, and 7 bases separated the two germline ends. CDR3 protein: CASSVGVDSYEQYF. The CDR3, as DNA: TGTGCCAGCAGCGTAGGGGTGGACTCCTACGAGCAGTACTTC.

This clonotype was found many times. This sequence joins TRBV19 and TRBJ1-5, with D unresolved. The ends were cut back, 5 bases at V and 2 bases at J, with 16 bases in the middle. CDR3 length equals 16 residues. CDR1 and CDR2 from the germline V gene are LNHDA and SQIVND (reference sequence). The CDR3 region has the DNA TGTGCCAGTAGTGAGGCGGTGGGCGGGGGCAATCAGCCCCAGCATTTT. Amino acids: CASSEAVGGGNQPQHF.

Concerning this clonotype itself: The junction and the germline gene differ at one end; a read error may be behind it. The rearrangement uses TRBV6-5 and TRBJ2-7; D is possibly TRBD1 (5 bases). The CDR3 is made up of 13 amino acids. Germline V gives CDR1 MNHEY, CDR2 SVGAGI. CDR3 sequence (DNA): TGTGCCAGCGGTTACTCCCAGGGATACGAGCAGTACTTC. This encodes CASGYSQGYEQYF.

The chain has TRBV7-8 and TRBJ2-1; no reliable D call. With 5 bases removed from V and 10 bases from J, the gap between germline ends came to 12 bases. The V gene's germline CDR1 is SGHVS and CDR2 FQNEAQ. The CDR3 has 12 residues. CDR3 nucleotide sequence: TGTGCCAGCAGCCGCGCCCGGCGGGAGCAGTTCTTC. This encodes CASSRARREQFF. The full variable domain, completed using reference TRBV7-8 and TRBJ2-1, is GAGVSQSPRYKVAKRGQDVALRCDPISGHVSLFWYQQALGQGPEFLTYFQNEAQLDKSGLPSDRFFAERPEGSVSTLKIQRTQQEDSAVYLCASSRARREQFFGPGTRLTVL.

This clonotype was counted ten times or more. The chain carries TRBV27 and TRBJ2-7, with TRBD1 identical over 8 bases. The CDR3 length is 12 residues. In germline, CDR1 is MNHEY, CDR2 SMNVEV (reference sequence). V lost 5 bases and J lost 7; bases outside the gene matches: 4. DNA of the CDR3: TGTGCCAGCAGTAACAGGGGGTGGGAGCAGTACTTC. Protein: CASSNRGWEQYF.

The V and J genes are TRBV20-1 and TRBJ1-6, with D unresolved. Germline V lookup: CDR1 DFQATT, CDR2 SNEGSKA (reference sequence). There are 17 residues in the CDR3. V shed 0 bases and J shed 4 bases, with 16 bases lying between them. CDR3 sequence (DNA): TGCAGTGCTAGAGACTCCGTGGTGAGGGCTTATAATTCACCCCTCCACTTT. Encoded protein: CSARDSVVRAYNSPLHF.

This clonotype was seen at least ten times. The chain links TRBV5-5 to TRBJ2-7; D is unclear. The germline CDR1 and CDR2 sequences are SGHKS and YYEKEE (reference sequence). Trimming removed 1 base at V and 7 bases at J, with 9 bases between. The CDR3 has 12 amino acids. The CDR3 loop is CASSLLGSEQYF. CDR3 DNA sequence: TGTGCCAGCAGCTTGCTCGGATCGGAGCAGTACTTC.

In its sample, this clonotype was seen many times. The chain recombines TRBV15 with TRBJ2-3; TRBD1 agrees at 7 bases. V dropped 0 bases and J dropped 4; count of bases not matched to a gene: 7. The CDR3 loop spans 16 amino acids. From germline, CDR1 is LNHNV and CDR2 YYDKDF (reference sequence). The CDR3 DNA sequence: TGTGCCACCAGCAGAGATCTCTTAGGGGGCGCAGATACGCAGTATTTT. Its protein product is CATSRDLLGGADTQYF.

V usage is TRBV11-2 and J usage is TRBJ1-2; the D is unclear. Germline loops: CDR1 SGHAT, CDR2 FQNNGV. This CDR3 comprises 14 residues. Trimming left V 3 bases short and J 3 bases short, with 11 bases between. In nucleotides, the CDR3 is TGTGCCAGCAGCTTGTCCTTATTGCACTATGGCTACACCTTC. Translated: CASSLSLLHYGYTF.

There are a few counts of this clonotype. The J gene is TRBJ2-2, the V gene TRBV27; D may be TRBD1 (6 bases). The germline gives CDR1 MNHEY, CDR2 SMNVEV (reference sequence). The CDR3 has 15 residues. V gave up 6 bases and J gave up 8 bases, with 19 bases separating them. The CDR3 coding sequence is TGTGCCAGCAGCCAGGGGACCGCACCGGGGGGGGAGCTGTTTTTT. As protein: CASSQGTAPGGELFF.

The chain couples TRBV29-1 to TRBJ1-5; no reliable D call. With 7 bases removed from V and 3 bases from J, the gap between germline ends came to 13 bases. The CDR3 runs 13 residues. The germline V gene has CDR1 SQVTM and CDR2 ANQGSEA. The CDR3 here is CSAAPGSNQPQHF. The CDR3 DNA reads TGCAGCGCTGCCCCGGGGTCCAATCAGCCCCAGCATTTT.

This clonotype was detected ten times or more. The CDR3 bases are TGTGCCAGCAGCATACAGGGAATATGGGAGACCCAGTACTTC. This sequence encodes CASSIQGIWETQYF. The V and J genes are TRBV3-1 and TRBJ2-5, with TRBD1 as a possible D gene (6 bases). This CDR3 contains 14 residues. Germline loops: CDR1 LGHDT, CDR2 YNNKEL (reference sequence). Trimming cost V 5 bases and J 5 bases, with 15 bases left between them.

The chain recombines TRBV4-2 with TRBJ1-2, with D uncertain. Germline V gene lookup returns CDR1 LGHNA and CDR2 YNFKEQ. The CDR3 is made up of 14 amino acids. Trimming cost V 4 bases and J 1 base, with 10 bases left between them. As DNA, the CDR3 is TGTGCCAGCAGCCCGGCGTTGGGTAACTATGGCTACACCTTC. This gives the protein CASSPALGNYGYTF.

J is TRBJ2-1 and V is TRBV24-1, with D hard to call. This CDR3 comprises 13 residues. V lost 8 bases and J lost 7, with 14 bases in between. Germline lookup yields CDR1 KGHDR and CDR2 SFDVKD. The CDR3, as DNA: TGTGCCACCATGAATATGTATAGGAATGAGCAGTTCTTC. Protein product: CATMNMYRNEQFF.